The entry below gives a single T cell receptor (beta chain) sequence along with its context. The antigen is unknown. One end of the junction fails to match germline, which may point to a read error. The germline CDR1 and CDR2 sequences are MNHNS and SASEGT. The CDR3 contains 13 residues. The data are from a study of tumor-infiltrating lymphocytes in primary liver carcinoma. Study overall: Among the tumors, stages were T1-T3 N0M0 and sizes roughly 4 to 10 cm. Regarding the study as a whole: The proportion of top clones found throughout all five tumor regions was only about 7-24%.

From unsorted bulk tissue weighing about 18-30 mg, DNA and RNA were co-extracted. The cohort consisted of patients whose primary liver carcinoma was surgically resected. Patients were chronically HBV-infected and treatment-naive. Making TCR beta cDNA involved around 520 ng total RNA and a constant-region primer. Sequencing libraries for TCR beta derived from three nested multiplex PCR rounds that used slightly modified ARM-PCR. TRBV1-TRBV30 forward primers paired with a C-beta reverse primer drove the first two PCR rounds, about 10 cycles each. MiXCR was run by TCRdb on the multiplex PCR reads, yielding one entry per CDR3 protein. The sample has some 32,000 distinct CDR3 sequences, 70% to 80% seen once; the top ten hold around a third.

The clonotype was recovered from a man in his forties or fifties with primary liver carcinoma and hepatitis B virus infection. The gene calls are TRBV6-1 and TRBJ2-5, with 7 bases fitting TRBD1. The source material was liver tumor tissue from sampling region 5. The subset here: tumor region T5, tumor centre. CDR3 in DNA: TGTGCCAGCAAAGACAGGGTGGAAGAGACCCAATACTTC. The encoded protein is CASKDRVEETQYF.